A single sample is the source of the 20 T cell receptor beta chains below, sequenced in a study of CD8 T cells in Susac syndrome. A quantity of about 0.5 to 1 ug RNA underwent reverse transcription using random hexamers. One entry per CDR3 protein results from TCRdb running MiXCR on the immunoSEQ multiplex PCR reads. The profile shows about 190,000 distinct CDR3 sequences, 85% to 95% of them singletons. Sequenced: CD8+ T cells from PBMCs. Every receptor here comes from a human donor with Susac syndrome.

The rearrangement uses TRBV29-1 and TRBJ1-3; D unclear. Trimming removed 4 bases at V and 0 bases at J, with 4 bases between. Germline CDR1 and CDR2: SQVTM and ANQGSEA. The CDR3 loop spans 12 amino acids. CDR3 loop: CSVVGSGNTIYF. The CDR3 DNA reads TGCAGCGTTGTGGGCTCTGGAAACACCATATATTTT.

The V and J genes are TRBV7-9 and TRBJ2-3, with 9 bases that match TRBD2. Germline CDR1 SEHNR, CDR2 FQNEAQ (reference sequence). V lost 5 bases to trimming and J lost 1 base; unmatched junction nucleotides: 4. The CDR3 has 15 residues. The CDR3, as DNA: TGTGCCAGCAGCCAGCAGCGGGAGGGCACAGATACGCAGTATTTT. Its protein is CASSQQREGTDTQYF.

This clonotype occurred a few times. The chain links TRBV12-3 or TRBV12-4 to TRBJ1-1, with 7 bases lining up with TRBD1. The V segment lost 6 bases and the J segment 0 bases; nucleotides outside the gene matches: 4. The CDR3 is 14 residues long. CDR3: CASSVGQVNTEAFF. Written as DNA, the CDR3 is TGTGCCAGCAGCGTCGGACAGGTGAACACTGAAGCTTTCTTT.

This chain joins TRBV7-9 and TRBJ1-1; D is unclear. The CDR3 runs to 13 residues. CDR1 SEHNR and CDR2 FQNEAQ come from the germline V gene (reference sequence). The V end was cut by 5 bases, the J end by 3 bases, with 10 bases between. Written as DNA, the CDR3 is TGTGCCAGCAGCCCCCCCCTTCACACTGAAGCTTTCTTT. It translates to CASSPPLHTEAFF. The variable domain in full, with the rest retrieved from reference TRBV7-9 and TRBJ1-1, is DTGVSQNPRHKITKRGQNVTFRCDPISEHNRLYWYRQTLGQGPEFLTYFQNEAQLEKSRLLSDRFSAERPKGSFSTLEIQRTEQGDSAMYLCASSPPLHTEAFFGQGTRLTVV.

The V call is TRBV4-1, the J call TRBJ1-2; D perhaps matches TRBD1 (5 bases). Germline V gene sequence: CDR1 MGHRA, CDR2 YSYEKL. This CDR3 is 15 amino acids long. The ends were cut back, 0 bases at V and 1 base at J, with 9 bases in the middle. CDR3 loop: CASSQDDSINYGYTF. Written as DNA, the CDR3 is TGCGCCAGCAGCCAAGATGACAGTATTAACTATGGCTACACCTTC.

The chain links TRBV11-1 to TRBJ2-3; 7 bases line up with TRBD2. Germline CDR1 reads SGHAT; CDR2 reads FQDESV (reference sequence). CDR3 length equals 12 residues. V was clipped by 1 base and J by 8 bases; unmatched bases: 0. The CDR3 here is CASSLGEGTQYF. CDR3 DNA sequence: TGTGCCAGCAGCTTAGGGGAGGGTACGCAGTATTTT.

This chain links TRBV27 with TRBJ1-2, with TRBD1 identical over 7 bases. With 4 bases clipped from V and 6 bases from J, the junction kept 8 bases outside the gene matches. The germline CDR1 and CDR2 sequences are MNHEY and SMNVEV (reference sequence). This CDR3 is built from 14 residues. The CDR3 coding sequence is TGTGCCAGCAGTTCACTGACAGGGTATAATGGCTACACCTTC. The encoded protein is CASSSLTGYNGYTF.

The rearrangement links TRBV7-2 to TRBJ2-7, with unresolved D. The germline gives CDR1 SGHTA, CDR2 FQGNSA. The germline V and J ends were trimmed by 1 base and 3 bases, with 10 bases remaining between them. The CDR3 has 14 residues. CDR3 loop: CASSLGAGNYEQYF. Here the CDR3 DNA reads TGTGCCAGCAGCTTAGGTGCAGGAAACTACGAGCAGTACTTC. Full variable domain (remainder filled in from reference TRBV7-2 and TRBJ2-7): GAGVSQSPSNKVTEKGKDVELRCDPISGHTALYWYRQSLGQGLEFLIYFQGNSAPDKSGLPSDRFSAERTGGSVSTLTIQRTQQEDSAVYLCASSLGAGNYEQYFGPGTRLTVT.

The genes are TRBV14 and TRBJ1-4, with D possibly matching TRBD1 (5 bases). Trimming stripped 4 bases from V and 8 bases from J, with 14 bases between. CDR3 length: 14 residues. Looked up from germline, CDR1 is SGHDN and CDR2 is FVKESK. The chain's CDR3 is CASSPTLHREKLFF. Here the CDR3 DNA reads TGTGCCAGCAGCCCAACGCTCCACAGGGAAAAACTGTTTTTT.

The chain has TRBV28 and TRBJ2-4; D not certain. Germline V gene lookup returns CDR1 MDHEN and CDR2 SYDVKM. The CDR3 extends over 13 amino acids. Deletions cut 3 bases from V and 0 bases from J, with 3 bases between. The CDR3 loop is CASSFGAKNIQYF. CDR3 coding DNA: TGTGCCAGCAGTTTCGGAGCCAAAAACATTCAGTACTTC.

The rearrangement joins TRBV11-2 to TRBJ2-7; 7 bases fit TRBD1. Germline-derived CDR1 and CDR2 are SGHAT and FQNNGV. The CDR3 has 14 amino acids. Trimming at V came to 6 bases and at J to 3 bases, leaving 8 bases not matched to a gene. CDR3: CASRGQIIYYEQYF. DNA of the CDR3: TGTGCCAGCAGGGGACAGATCATATACTACGAGCAGTACTTC.

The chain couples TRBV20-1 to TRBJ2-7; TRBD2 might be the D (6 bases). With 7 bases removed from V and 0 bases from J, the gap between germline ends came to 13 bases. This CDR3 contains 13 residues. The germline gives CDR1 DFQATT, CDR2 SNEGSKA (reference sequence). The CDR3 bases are TGCAGTGAATCGGGAGAGAGCTCCTACGAGCAGTACTTC. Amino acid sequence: CSESGESSYEQYF.

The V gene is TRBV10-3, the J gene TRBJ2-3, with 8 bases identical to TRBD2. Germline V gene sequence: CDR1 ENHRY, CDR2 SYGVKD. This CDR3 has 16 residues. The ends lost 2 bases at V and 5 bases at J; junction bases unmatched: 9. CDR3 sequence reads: CAISETSGNNQDTQYF. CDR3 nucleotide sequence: TGTGCCATCAGTGAGACTAGCGGTAATAACCAAGATACGCAGTATTTT.

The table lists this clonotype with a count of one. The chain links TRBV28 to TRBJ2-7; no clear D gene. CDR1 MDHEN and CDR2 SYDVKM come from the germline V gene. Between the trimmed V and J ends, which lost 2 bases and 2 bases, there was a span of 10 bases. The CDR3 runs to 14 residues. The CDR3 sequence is CASSLGQYPYEQYF. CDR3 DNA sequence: TGTGCCAGCAGTTTAGGGCAGTATCCCTACGAGCAGTACTTC.

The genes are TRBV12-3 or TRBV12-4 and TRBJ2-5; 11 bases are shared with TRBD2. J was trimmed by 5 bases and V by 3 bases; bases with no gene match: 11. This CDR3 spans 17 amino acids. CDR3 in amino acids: CASSFSLAGDGVETQYF. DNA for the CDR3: TGTGCCAGCAGTTTCTCACTAGCGGGGGACGGGGTGGAGACCCAGTACTTC.

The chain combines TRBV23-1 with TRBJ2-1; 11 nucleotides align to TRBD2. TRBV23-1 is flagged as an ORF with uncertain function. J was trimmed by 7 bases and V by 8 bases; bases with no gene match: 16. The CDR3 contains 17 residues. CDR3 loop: CASWSRTSLAGGNEQFF. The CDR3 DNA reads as TGCGCCAGCTGGTCGCGCACCTCCCTAGCGGGAGGAAATGAGCAGTTCTTC.

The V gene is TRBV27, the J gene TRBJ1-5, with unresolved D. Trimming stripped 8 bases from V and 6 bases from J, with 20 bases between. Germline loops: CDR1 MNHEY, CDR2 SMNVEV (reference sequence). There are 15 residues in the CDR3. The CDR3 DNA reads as TGTGCCAGCCGAGTGACCGCGGAGTGGGGTCAGCCCCAGCATTTT. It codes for CASRVTAEWGQPQHF.

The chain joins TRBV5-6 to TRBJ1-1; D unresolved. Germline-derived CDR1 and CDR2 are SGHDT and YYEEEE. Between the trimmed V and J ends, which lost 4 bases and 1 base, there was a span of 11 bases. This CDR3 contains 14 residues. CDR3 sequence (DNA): TGTGCCAGCAGCATCGGCCCAGGGAACACTGAAGCTTTCTTT. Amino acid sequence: CASSIGPGNTEAFF.

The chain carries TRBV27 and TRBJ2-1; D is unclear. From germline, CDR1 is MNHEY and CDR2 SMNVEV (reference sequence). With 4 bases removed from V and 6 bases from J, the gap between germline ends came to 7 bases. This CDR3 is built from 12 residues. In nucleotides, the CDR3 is TGTGCCAGCAGTTCTTTGTCCAATGAGCAGTTCTTC. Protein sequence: CASSSLSNEQFF.

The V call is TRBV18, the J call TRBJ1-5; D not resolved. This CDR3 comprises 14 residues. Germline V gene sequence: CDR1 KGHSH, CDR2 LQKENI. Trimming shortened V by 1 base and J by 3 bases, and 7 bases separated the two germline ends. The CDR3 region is CASSPQGLNQPQHF. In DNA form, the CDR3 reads TGTGCCAGCTCACCACAAGGACTCAATCAGCCCCAGCATTTT.